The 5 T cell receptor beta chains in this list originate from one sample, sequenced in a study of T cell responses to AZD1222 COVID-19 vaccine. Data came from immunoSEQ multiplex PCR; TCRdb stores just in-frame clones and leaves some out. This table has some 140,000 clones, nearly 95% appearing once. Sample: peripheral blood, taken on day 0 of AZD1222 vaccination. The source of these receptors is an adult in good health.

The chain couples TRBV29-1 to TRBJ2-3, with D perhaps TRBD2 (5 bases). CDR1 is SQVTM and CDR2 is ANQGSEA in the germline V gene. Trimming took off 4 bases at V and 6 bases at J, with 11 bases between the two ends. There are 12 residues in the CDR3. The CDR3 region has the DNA TGCAGCGTTGGCCTAGCCGCGGATACGCAGTATTTT. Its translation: CSVGLAADTQYF.

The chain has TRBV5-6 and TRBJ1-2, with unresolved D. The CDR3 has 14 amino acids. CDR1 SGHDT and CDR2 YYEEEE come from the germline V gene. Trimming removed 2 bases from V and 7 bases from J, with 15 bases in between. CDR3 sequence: CASSFRQRAGGYTF. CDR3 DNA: TGTGCCAGCAGCTTTCGGCAGAGGGCAGGTGGCTACACCTTC.

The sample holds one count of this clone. CDR3: CASRHESGTEAFF. The CDR3 bases are TGCGCCAGCAGACACGAGTCTGGCACTGAAGCTTTCTTT. The V gene is TRBV5-1, the J gene TRBJ1-1; D ambiguous. V was cut by 5 bases and J by 4 bases, with 12 bases left in between. The CDR3 contains 13 residues. From germline, CDR1 is SGHRS and CDR2 YFSETQ.

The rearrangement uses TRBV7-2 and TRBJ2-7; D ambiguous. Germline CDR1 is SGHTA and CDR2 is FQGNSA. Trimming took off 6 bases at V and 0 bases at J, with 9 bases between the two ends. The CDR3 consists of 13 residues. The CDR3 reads CASRGQSSYEQYF. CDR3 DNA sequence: TGTGCCAGCAGAGGGCAGAGCTCCTACGAGCAGTACTTC.

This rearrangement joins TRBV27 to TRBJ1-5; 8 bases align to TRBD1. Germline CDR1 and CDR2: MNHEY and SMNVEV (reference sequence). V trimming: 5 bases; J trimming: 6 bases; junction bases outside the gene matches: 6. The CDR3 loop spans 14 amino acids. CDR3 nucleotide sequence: TGTGCCAGCAGTGTCGGACAGGGAAGTCAGCCCCAGCATTTT. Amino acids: CASSVGQGSQPQHF.